One and the same sample provided the 15 T cell receptor beta chains below, sequenced in a study of regulatory T cells in long-lasting Graves disease. Time point indicated: persistent/refractory GD, antithyroid drugs over 5 years with positive TRAb. Generation of the TCR library employed RNA extracted from PBMCs. Construction of TCR beta libraries relied on iRepertoire HTBI primers and on Arm-PCR targeting CDR3 regions. MiXCR, applied by TCRdb to the multiplex PCR reads, yields one record per CDR3 protein. The data hold approximately 500,000 distinct CDR3 sequences, with 20% to 25% observed a single time. The starting material was peripheral blood mononuclear cells (PBMCs), obtained when the disease was refractory, from a patient treated with antithyroid drugs. The receptors here all came from a female donor with Graves disease.

This clonotype has a count of ten or more. This chain connects TRBV6-1 to TRBJ2-7, with 9 nucleotides matching TRBD1. The CDR3 is made up of 18 amino acids. V dropped 6 bases and J dropped 2; count of bases not matched to a gene: 17. CDR1 is MNHNS and CDR2 is SASEGT in the germline V gene. The CDR3 DNA follows: TGTGCCAGCAGCCCTCGTTCGACGGACAGGGGATTTACCTACGAGCAGTACTTC. Protein sequence: CASSPRSTDRGFTYEQYF.

In this sample, this clonotype turned up many times. The chain has TRBV6-1 and TRBJ1-2, with D unresolved. Germline CDR1 is MNHNS and CDR2 is SASEGT. The CDR3 is 15 amino acids. Between the trimmed V and J ends, which lost 7 bases and 1 base, there was a span of 16 bases. The CDR3 nucleotides are TGTGCCAGCATCCACCCCCGGGGTTATAACTATGGCTACACCTTC. It encodes CASIHPRGYNYGYTF.

This clonotype was found many times. V and J are TRBV20-1 and TRBJ1-2; TRBD1 agrees at 7 bases. Unmatched junction bases numbered 6, after V lost 0 bases and J lost 2 bases. The length of the CDR3 is 15 residues. CDR1 and CDR2 (germline): DFQATT, SNEGSKA (reference sequence). The CDR3 sequence is CSARDSDRANYGYTF. The CDR3 nucleotides are TGCAGTGCTAGAGACTCTGACAGGGCCAACTATGGCTACACCTTC.

This clonotype was seen only a few times. This sequence joins TRBV29-1 and TRBJ2-7; 15 bases are shared with TRBD2. The V gene's germline CDR1 is SQVTM and CDR2 ANQGSEA. The CDR3 is made up of 16 amino acids. V lost 4 bases to trimming and J lost 4 bases; unmatched junction nucleotides: 8. In nucleotides, the CDR3 is TGCAGCGTTGTCACCGGGACTAGCGGGGGGCTTTACGAGCAGTACTTC. Its translation is CSVVTGTSGGLYEQYF.

This clonotype appeared many times. The V and J genes are TRBV28 and TRBJ1-4, with D maybe TRBD1 (6 bases). The CDR3 is 14 amino acids. Looked up from germline, CDR1 is MDHEN and CDR2 is SYDVKM. Between the trimmed V and J ends, which lost 3 bases and 8 bases, there was a span of 13 bases. CDR3 nucleotides: TGTGCCAGCAGTTTGGGGGGCCGGGAGGAAAAACTGTTTTTT. This codes for CASSLGGREEKLFF.

This clonotype was recorded many times. This chain joins TRBV6-1 and TRBJ2-2, with TRBD2 identical over 9 bases. Trimming at V came to 5 bases and at J to 2 bases, leaving 3 bases not matched to a gene. The germline V gene has CDR1 MNHNS and CDR2 SASEGT. The CDR3 extends over 15 amino acids. The CDR3 bases are TGTGCCAGCAGTCGTAGCGGGGGTAACACCGGGGAGCTGTTTTTT. Translating it yields CASSRSGGNTGELFF.

This clonotype showed up just a few times. The chain combines TRBV28 with TRBJ2-1; D call uncertain. This CDR3 comprises 11 residues. Looked up from germline, CDR1 is MDHEN and CDR2 is SYDVKM. V shed 10 bases and J shed 7 bases, with 11 bases lying between them. CDR3 loop: CATLGPNEQFF. The CDR3 DNA is TGTGCCACCCTCGGCCCGAATGAGCAGTTCTTC.

This sequence joins TRBV12-3 or TRBV12-4 and TRBJ2-1, with TRBD2 matching over 9 bases. The CDR3 is made up of 16 amino acids. V gave up 6 bases and J gave up 6 bases; unmatched junction bases: 12. CDR3 coding DNA: TGTGCCAGCAGCCCTCGGGGACTAGCAACTTCCAATGAGCAGTTCTTC. Translated: CASSPRGLATSNEQFF.

This clonotype has a handful of counts. The rearrangement links TRBV3-1 to TRBJ2-2; D may be TRBD1 (5 bases). The CDR3 has 17 amino acids. Germline V gene data show CDR1 as LGHDT and CDR2 as YNNKEL (reference sequence). V lost 0 bases and J 3 bases, leaving 14 bases between the germline ends. The CDR3 DNA sequence: TGTGCCAGCAGCCAAGATTACCTATCAGGGTACACCGGGGAGCTGTTTTTT. Its protein product is CASSQDYLSGYTGELFF.

This clonotype was observed many times. This chain connects TRBV28 to TRBJ2-7, with D possibly matching TRBD1 (5 bases). The length of the CDR3 is 14 residues. CDR1 is MDHEN, CDR2 SYDVKM, per germline. V was trimmed by 5 bases and J by 9 bases, leaving 20 bases between them. CDR3 sequence reads: CASSQPRQSPGQYF. The CDR3 bases are TGTGCCAGCAGTCAACCCAGACAGTCTCCGGGGCAGTACTTC.

On this clonotype itself: A far larger clone differs by one base, so this is likely a read error. The CDR3 sequence: CASSYTSRTEAFF. The CDR3 coding sequence is TGTGCCAGCAGTTACACCAGCCGAACTGAAGCTTTCTTT. This chain uses TRBV6-9 with TRBJ1-1; D ambiguous. Trimming shortened V by 3 bases and J by 5 bases, and 10 bases separated the two germline ends. The CDR3 extends over 13 amino acids. Germline CDR1 MNHGY, CDR2 SVAAGI.

This clonotype was seen only a few times. The chain carries TRBV29-1 and TRBJ1-1, with D perhaps TRBD1 (5 bases). The CDR3 length is 12 residues. Per the germline V gene, CDR1 is SQVTM and CDR2 is ANQGSEA. With 1 base removed from V and 6 bases from J, the gap between germline ends came to 9 bases. The CDR3 sequence: CSVEAVGAEAFF. The CDR3 DNA follows: TGCAGCGTTGAAGCGGTAGGGGCTGAAGCTTTCTTT.

The V call is TRBV20-1, the J call TRBJ2-7; 8 bases match TRBD2. The CDR3 loop spans 14 amino acids. The germline V gene encodes CDR1 DFQATT and CDR2 SNEGSKA (reference sequence). The V segment lost 6 bases and the J segment 1 base; nucleotides outside the gene matches: 8. The CDR3 here is CSAVTSGASYEQYF. The CDR3 DNA reads as TGCAGTGCCGTCACTAGCGGAGCTTCCTACGAGCAGTACTTC.

In this sample, this clonotype turned up many times. The chain employs TRBV6-1 and TRBJ2-2, with 8 bases fitting TRBD1. Germline V lookup: CDR1 MNHNS, CDR2 SASEGT. J gave up 1 base and V 4 bases, and 11 bases lay outside the gene matches. The CDR3 is made up of 18 amino acids. The CDR3 is CASSAPAPRGRNTGELFF. The CDR3 DNA follows: TGTGCCAGCAGTGCACCTGCACCCAGGGGGCGGAACACCGGGGAGCTGTTTTTT.

The chain employs TRBV28 and TRBJ2-7; 9 bases line up with TRBD1. Germline CDR1 reads MDHEN; CDR2 reads SYDVKM. The CDR3 is made up of 14 amino acids. J gave up 6 bases and V 3 bases, and 6 bases lay outside the gene matches. The CDR3 here is CASSLGQGGAEQYF. Written as DNA, the CDR3 is TGTGCCAGCAGTTTGGGACAGGGTGGTGCCGAGCAGTACTTC.